This TCR beta chain stems from a study of identical twins. Study findings and constraints: For zero-insertion analyses, partial confounding could come from invariant MAIT and iNKT cells.

This clonotype was found a few times. Its matching antigen is unknown. TCRdb analysed the 5' RACE reads with MiXCR anew, one entry per CDR3 protein. Altogether roughly 1,500,000 distinct CDR3 sequences are present, less than 35% being singletons, with the ten largest covering about 0.27%. This receptor was obtained from a newborn girl in good health. Sequenced: cord blood.

The CDR3 region is CASSLELTGYNEQFF. DNA for the CDR3: TGCGCCAGCAGCTTGGAACTAACAGGGTACAATGAGCAGTTCTTC. The genes are TRBV5-1 and TRBJ2-1, with D maybe TRBD1 (6 bases). The germline V and J ends were trimmed by 0 bases and 4 bases, with 11 bases remaining between them. The CDR3 covers 15 residues. Germline V CDR1 and CDR2: SGHRS, YFSETQ.